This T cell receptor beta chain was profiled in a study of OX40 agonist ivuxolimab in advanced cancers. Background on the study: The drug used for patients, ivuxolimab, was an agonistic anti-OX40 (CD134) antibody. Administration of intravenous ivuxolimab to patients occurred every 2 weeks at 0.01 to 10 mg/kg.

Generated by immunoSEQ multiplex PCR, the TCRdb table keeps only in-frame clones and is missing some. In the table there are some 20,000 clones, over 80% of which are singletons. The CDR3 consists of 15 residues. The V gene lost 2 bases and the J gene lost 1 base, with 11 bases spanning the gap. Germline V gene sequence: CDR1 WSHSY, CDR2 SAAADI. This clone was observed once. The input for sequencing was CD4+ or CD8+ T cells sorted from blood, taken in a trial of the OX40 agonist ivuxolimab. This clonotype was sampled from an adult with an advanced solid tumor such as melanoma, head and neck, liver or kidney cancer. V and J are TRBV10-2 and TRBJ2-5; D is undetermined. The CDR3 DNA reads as TGCGCCAGCAGTGAGGGTTTCACAGCCCAAGAGACCCAGTACTTC. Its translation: CASSEGFTAQETQYF.